What follows is one TCR beta chain and its context. Trimming took 8 bases from V and 7 from J; bases not matched to a gene: 10. Germline V gene data show CDR1 as MNHEY and CDR2 as SMNVEV (reference sequence). This CDR3 region has 14 residues. This entry is derived from a study of technical replicates of blood from a handful of donors. Only in-frame clones appear in the TCRdb table, and some are missing; sequencing was by immunoSEQ multiplex PCR. Found here are tens of thousands of clones, roughly 92% of them singletons; the top ten hold around 4.1%. Sequencing used PBMCs. The source of this sequence is a human donor in good health. Some clones in this sample may be carry-over from other donors' samples. The rearrangement uses TRBV27 and TRBJ1-5; 8 positions agree with TRBD1. This CDR3 reads CASRGTGGWQPQHF. The CDR3 bases are TGTGCCAGCCGAGGTACAGGGGGGTGGCAGCCCCAGCATTTT.